The 25 T cell receptor beta chains in this list originate from one sample, sequenced in a study of CD8 T cells in Susac syndrome (dated by TCRdb to about 2019). The library was prepared using the immunoSEQ multiplex PCR assay. RNA was extracted with the RNeasy kit and about 0.5 to 1 ug was reverse transcribed using random hexamers. TCRdb reprocessed the public reads (quality trimming at Q25 with fastp, clone calling with MiXCR) and kept in-frame beta chains. Each record represents a unique CDR3 protein, reported with the most common genes and DNA among its rows. The sample has just over 150,000 distinct CDR3 sequences on record, just under 97% of them singletons. Together, the top ten hold 0.15% of the sample. Sequencing input: CD8+ T cells from PBMCs. All receptors derive from a human donor with multiple sclerosis.

The count of this clonotype is one. The V call is TRBV30, the J call TRBJ2-3; D may be TRBD2 (7 bases). Trimming took 1 base from V and 5 from J, leaving 16 bases between them. This CDR3 spans 15 amino acids. The germline V gene encodes CDR1 GTSNPN and CDR2 SVGIG (reference sequence). CDR3 loop: CAWSGRGGLEDTQYF. The CDR3, as DNA: TGTGCCTGGAGTGGGCGCGGGGGCCTCGAAGATACGCAGTATTTT.

CDR3 DNA sequence: TGTGCCTGGGCCCATGGGGAGCAGTTCTTC. Its protein product is CAWAHGEQFF. The chain is built from TRBV30 and TRBJ2-1, with D unresolved. CDR1 is GTSNPN, CDR2 SVGIG, per germline (reference sequence). V was trimmed by 5 bases and J by 10 bases, leaving 9 bases between them. This CDR3 is built from 10 residues.

The rearrangement joins TRBV30 to TRBJ2-7; unclear D gene. Per germline, CDR1 GTSNPN and CDR2 SVGIG (reference sequence). Trimming cost V 0 bases and J 4 bases, with 13 bases left between them. This CDR3 is 14 amino acids long. The CDR3 sequence is CAWSVATRKYEQYF. In nucleotides, the CDR3 is TGTGCCTGGAGTGTAGCCACGAGAAAATACGAGCAGTACTTC.

V usage is TRBV14 and J usage is TRBJ2-1; TRBD1 is a possible D gene (5 bases). The germline gives CDR1 SGHDN, CDR2 FVKESK. The CDR3 is 12 residues long. Trimming shortened V by 8 bases and J by 5 bases, and 10 bases separated the two germline ends. CDR3 in DNA: TGTGCCAGCGGGGCGGACGACAATGAGCAGTTCTTC. It translates to CASGADDNEQFF.

The chain couples TRBV9 to TRBJ2-7, with 8 bases identical to TRBD2. CDR3 length: 15 amino acids. Germline V gene lookup returns CDR1 SGDLS and CDR2 YYNGEE. The ends lost 0 bases at V and 2 bases at J; junction bases unmatched: 4. CDR3 residues: CASSVGTSGPYEQYF. The CDR3 region has the DNA TGTGCCAGCAGCGTAGGTACTAGCGGACCCTACGAGCAGTACTTC.

The V and J genes are TRBV29-1 and TRBJ1-2, with D possibly TRBD1 on 5 matching bases. Germline V gene sequence: CDR1 SQVTM, CDR2 ANQGSEA. Trimming took 0 bases from V and 6 from J, leaving 14 bases between them. The CDR3 runs 14 residues. CDR3: CSVEDRDPSDGYTF. Here the CDR3 DNA reads TGCAGCGTTGAAGACAGGGATCCCTCCGATGGCTACACCTTC.

CDR3 nucleotide sequence: TGTGCCAGCAGGGCGGGGTCCGGGGAGCTGTTTTTT. Amino acid sequence: CASRAGSGELFF. V is TRBV6-2 or TRBV6-3 and J is TRBJ2-2; D may be TRBD2 (6 bases). Trimming left V 6 bases short and J 6 bases short, with 8 bases between. The CDR3 length is 12 residues. Germline V lookup: CDR1 MNHEY, CDR2 SVGEGT.

V gene TRBV25-1 combines with J gene TRBJ1-2; D not certain. Germline V CDR1 and CDR2: MGHDK, SYGVNS. The CDR3 loop spans 12 amino acids. Trimming pared 8 bases from V and 4 bases from J, leaving 11 bases between. The DNA of the CDR3 is TGTGCCAGCCACACGGCCGTCTATGGCTACACCTTC. Residues: CASHTAVYGYTF.

The chain employs TRBV7-2 and TRBJ2-3, with D perhaps matching TRBD1 (5 bases). V was pared by 1 base and J by 6 bases, with 17 bases between. The germline CDR1 and CDR2 sequences are SGHTA and FQGNSA. This CDR3 is built from 16 residues. CDR3 region: CASSLGGSPTADTQYF. The CDR3 DNA follows: TGTGCCAGCAGCTTAGGGGGCTCCCCGACCGCGGATACGCAGTATTTT. The full variable domain, its missing parts supplied by reference TRBV7-2 and TRBJ2-3, is GAGVSQSPSNKVTEKGKDVELRCDPISGHTALYWYRQSLGQGLEFLIYFQGNSAPDKSGLPSDRFSAERTGGSVSTLTIQRTQQEDSAVYLCASSLGGSPTADTQYFGPGTRLTVL.

This clonotype was counted only a few times. The chain couples TRBV27 to TRBJ2-7; D may match TRBD1 or TRBD2 (6 bases each). There are 13 residues in the CDR3. Looked up from germline, CDR1 is MNHEY and CDR2 is SMNVEV (reference sequence). Trimming removed 8 bases at V and 2 bases at J, with 13 bases between. Written as DNA, the CDR3 is TGTGCCAGCGGTCCGGGGGCCACCTACGAGCAGTACTTC. Translated: CASGPGATYEQYF.

This CDR3 is CASSEDYEQYF. The CDR3 DNA reads as TGTGCCAGCAGTGAAGACTACGAGCAGTACTTC. V and J are TRBV2 and TRBJ2-7; no reliable D call. The length of the CDR3 is 11 residues. CDR1 SNHLY and CDR2 FYNNEI come from the germline V gene. Deletions cut 1 base from V and 3 bases from J, with 1 base between.

This rearrangement joins TRBV15 to TRBJ2-7; maybe TRBD2 (5 bases). The V gene's germline CDR1 is LNHNV and CDR2 YYDKDF (reference sequence). The CDR3 spans 15 residues. V lost 0 bases to trimming and J lost 4 bases, with 13 bases between them. Here the CDR3 reads CATSRDREILYEQYF. The CDR3 coding sequence is TGTGCCACCAGCAGAGATAGGGAGATTCTTTACGAGCAGTACTTC.

The CDR3 loop reads CASSATGPWETQYF. The CDR3 DNA follows: TGTGCCAGCAGCGCAACCGGGCCGTGGGAGACCCAGTACTTC. The chain links TRBV7-9 to TRBJ2-5; no firm D call. Trimming left V 5 bases short and J 5 bases short, with 15 bases between. Germline V gene lookup returns CDR1 SEHNR and CDR2 FQNEAQ (reference sequence). The CDR3 is made up of 14 amino acids. Together with reference TRBV7-9 and TRBJ2-5, the CDR3 gives the full variable domain: DTGVSQNPRHKITKRGQNVTFRCDPISEHNRLYWYRQTLGQGPEFLTYFQNEAQLEKSRLLSDRFSAERPKGSFSTLEIQRTEQGDSAMYLCASSATGPWETQYFGPGTRLLVL.

This CDR3 reads CATSENGPSTDTQYF. The CDR3 nucleotides are TGTGCCACCAGTGAGAACGGGCCTAGCACAGATACGCAGTATTTT. The chain combines TRBV24-1 with TRBJ2-3; unclear D gene. Trimming took 4 bases from V and 0 from J, leaving 10 bases between them. This CDR3 is built from 15 residues. Germline CDR1 KGHDR, CDR2 SFDVKD.

The chain combines TRBV29-1 with TRBJ2-5, with a tentative D call TRBD1 (5 bases). Germline V gene lookup returns CDR1 SQVTM and CDR2 ANQGSEA. Trimming left V 1 base short and J 5 bases short, with 17 bases between. CDR3 length: 15 residues. CDR3: CSVEGLTDDRETQYF. The CDR3 bases are TGCAGCGTTGAAGGCTTGACAGACGATCGGGAGACCCAGTACTTC.

The chain uses TRBV2 and TRBJ2-6; D tentatively fits TRBD1 or TRBD2 (5 bases each). The CDR3 contains 18 residues. Trimming removed 3 bases at V and 0 bases at J, with 15 bases between. Germline V gene data show CDR1 as SNHLY and CDR2 as FYNNEI. The CDR3 DNA is TGTGCCAGCAGTGATGATTGGGGGACCGGCTCTGGGGCCAACGTCCTGACTTTC. Translating gives CASSDDWGTGSGANVLTF.

The chain employs TRBV3-1 and TRBJ2-2; a possible D gene is TRBD2 (5 bases). The germline V gene has CDR1 LGHDT and CDR2 YNNKEL (reference sequence). Trimming took off 1 base at V and 5 bases at J, with 17 bases between the two ends. The CDR3 is 17 residues long. The CDR3 sequence: CASSQVEGSGVTGELFF. The CDR3 region has the DNA TGTGCCAGCAGCCAAGTTGAGGGCTCCGGTGTTACCGGGGAGCTGTTTTTT.

The chain has TRBV27 and TRBJ1-5; D gene uncertain. Trimming took off 8 bases at V and 2 bases at J, with 10 bases between the two ends. In germline, CDR1 is MNHEY, CDR2 SMNVEV (reference sequence). The length of the CDR3 is 13 residues. The CDR3 DNA reads as TGTGCCAGCGGACGGGTTGGCAATCAGCCCCAGCATTTT. Translated: CASGRVGNQPQHF.

The V call is TRBV7-2, the J call TRBJ1-2; 8 bases match TRBD1. The CDR3 extends over 16 amino acids. V gave up 4 bases and J gave up 6 bases; unmatched junction bases: 13. Germline V lookup: CDR1 SGHTA, CDR2 FQGNSA. The CDR3 DNA is TGTGCCAGCAGCTCGAAACCGTCGGACAGGGCGGATGGCTACACCTTC. Its translation: CASSSKPSDRADGYTF. The full variable domain, in which reference TRBV7-2 and TRBJ1-2 provide the parts outside the CDR3, is GAGVSQSPSNKVTEKGKDVELRCDPISGHTALYWYRQSLGQGLEFLIYFQGNSAPDKSGLPSDRFSAERTGGSVSTLTIQRTQQEDSAVYLCASSSKPSDRADGYTFGSGTRLTVV.

The CDR3 DNA reads as TGTGCCAGCAGCCAATGGGCTCACAATGAGCAGTTCTTC. It yields the protein CASSQWAHNEQFF. The V and J genes are TRBV14 and TRBJ2-1, with no clear D. This CDR3 has 13 residues. V was pared by 2 bases and J by 5 bases, with 7 bases between. CDR1 is SGHDN and CDR2 is FVKESK in the germline V gene. The variable domain in full, completed from reference TRBV14 and TRBJ2-1, reads EAGVTQFPSHSVIEKGQTVTLRCDPISGHDNLYWYRRVMGKEIKFLLHFVKESKQDESGMPNNRFLAERTGGTYSTLKVQPAELEDSGVYFCASSQWAHNEQFFGPGTRLTVL.

The chain joins TRBV24-1 to TRBJ2-1; either TRBD1 or TRBD2 may supply D (6 bases each). V dropped 6 bases and J dropped 8 bases, with 16 bases sitting between them. In germline, CDR1 is KGHDR, CDR2 SFDVKD. CDR3 length: 14 residues. CDR3 DNA: TGTGCCACCAGTTCTAGCGAGGGGGAGGATGAGCAGTTCTTC. Translation: CATSSSEGEDEQFF.

The chain carries TRBV2 and TRBJ2-3; D is tentatively TRBD1 or TRBD2 (5 bases each). Germline-derived CDR1 and CDR2 are SNHLY and FYNNEI. V lost 7 bases to trimming and J lost 10 bases, with 18 bases between them. This CDR3 has 13 amino acids. CDR3 amino acids: CASIRALGAPQYF. The CDR3 nucleotides are TGTGCCAGCATAAGGGCCCTCGGGGCGCCGCAGTATTTT.

The chain links TRBV29-1 to TRBJ2-5; perhaps TRBD2 as D (5 bases). V was clipped by 8 bases and J by 4 bases, with 11 bases between them. CDR1 is SQVTM, CDR2 ANQGSEA, per germline. The CDR3 contains 11 residues. The CDR3 coding sequence is TGCAGCACTAGGGTGCGAGAGACCCAGTACTTC. Its translation is CSTRVRETQYF.

The V gene is TRBV14, the J gene TRBJ2-1; tentative D call: TRBD1 (6 bases). CDR1 and CDR2 (germline): SGHDN, FVKESK. The CDR3 spans 13 residues. The V end lost 5 bases, the J end lost 8 bases, and 13 bases lay between the germline ends. CDR3: CASSYRQDYEQFF. CDR3 nucleotide sequence: TGTGCCAGCAGCTACCGACAGGACTATGAGCAGTTCTTC.

The chain recombines TRBV2 with TRBJ2-3, with TRBD2 identical over 13 bases. Germline loops: CDR1 SNHLY, CDR2 FYNNEI. Trimming took 6 bases from V and 2 from J; bases not matched to a gene: 5. This CDR3 region has 16 residues. CDR3 nucleotides: TGTGCCAGCAGCCGACTAGCGGGGGGCTACACAGATACGCAGTATTTT. Translating gives CASSRLAGGYTDTQYF.